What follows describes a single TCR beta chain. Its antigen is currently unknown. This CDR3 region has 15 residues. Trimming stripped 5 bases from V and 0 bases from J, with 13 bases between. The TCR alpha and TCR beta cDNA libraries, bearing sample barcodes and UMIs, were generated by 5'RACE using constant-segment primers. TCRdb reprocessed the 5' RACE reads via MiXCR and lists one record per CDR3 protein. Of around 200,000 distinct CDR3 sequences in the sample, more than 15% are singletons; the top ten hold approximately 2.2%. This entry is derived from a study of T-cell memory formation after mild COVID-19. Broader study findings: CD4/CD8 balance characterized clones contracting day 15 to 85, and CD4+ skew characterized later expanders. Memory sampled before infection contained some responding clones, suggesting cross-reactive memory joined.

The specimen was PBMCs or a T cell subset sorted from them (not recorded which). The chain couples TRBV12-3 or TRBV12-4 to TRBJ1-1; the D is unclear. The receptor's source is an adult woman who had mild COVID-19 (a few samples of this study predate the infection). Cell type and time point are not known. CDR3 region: CASSRETRMNTEAFF. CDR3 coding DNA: TGTGCCAGCAGTCGGGAGACAAGGATGAACACTGAAGCTTTCTTT.